A selection of T cell receptor beta chains follows, all from one sample in a study of blood T cell repertoires in COVID-19. Using immunoSEQ multiplex PCR, the repertoire was profiled, and TCRdb retains in-frame clones only, with some absent. The sample holds approximately 98,000 clones, over 75% seen once. The specimen was peripheral blood. The receptors originated from a woman aged 70-85 years with acute or convalescent COVID-19. The CDR3 runs from the conserved cysteine through the conserved F or W. A D gene is named only where the DNA matches it firmly. Some rows mark clone size as missing; the rest say once, few, many or name a class of expanded clone.

size	V	J	D	length	CDR3	DNA
-	TRBV5-1	TRBJ2-1	-	15	CASSLEGDSYNEQFF	TGCGCCAGCAGCTTGGAGGGGGACTCCTACAATGAGCAGTTCTTC
-	TRBV5-6	TRBJ2-6	TRBD2	17	CASSLPGGSSGANVLTF	TGTGCCAGCAGCTTGCCGGGAGGAAGCTCTGGGGCCAACGTCCTGACTTTC
-	TRBV6-5	TRBJ2-3	-	13	CASSYPMADTQYF	TGTGCCAGCAGTTACCCTATGGCAGATACGCAGTATTTT
-	TRBV7-9	TRBJ2-2	-	13	CASTQLPTGELFF	TGTGCCAGCACCCAACTCCCCACCGGGGAGCTGTTTTTT
few	TRBV6-6	TRBJ1-2	TRBD1	14	CASSSGQGNYGYTF	TGTGCCAGCAGTTCTGGACAGGGCAACTATGGCTACACCTTC
-	TRBV7-3	TRBJ1-6	-	14	CASSLGHYNSPLHF	TGTGCCAGCAGCTTAGGGCATTATAATTCACCCCTCCACTTT
-	TRBV30	TRBJ1-1	-	12	CAWSPRDTEAFF	TGTGCCTGGAGCCCGAGGGACACTGAAGCTTTCTTT
-	TRBV3-1/TRBV3-2	TRBJ1-6	TRBD1	16	CASSQSTGGGNSPLHF	TGTGCCAGCAGCCAATCGACAGGGGGCGGAAATTCACCCCTCCACTTT
-	TRBV7-9	TRBJ2-1	TRBD2	15	CASSSLAGVDNEQFF	TGTGCCAGCAGCTCACTAGCGGGAGTAGACAATGAGCAGTTCTTC
few	TRBV5-5	TRBJ1-1	TRBD1	13	CASSSTGFTEAFF	TGTGCCAGCAGCTCGACAGGGTTCACTGAAGCTTTCTTT
-	TRBV6-4	TRBJ2-3	-	14	CASSFEVNADTQYF	TGTGCCAGCAGCTTCGAGGTTAACGCAGATACGCAGTATTTT
-	TRBV3-1/TRBV3-2	TRBJ1-1	-	12	CASSHRNTEAFF	TGTGCCAGCAGCCACAGGAACACTGAAGCTTTCTTT
-	TRBV13	TRBJ2-1	TRBD2	18	CASSSPTSGRHLPYEQFF	TGTGCCAGCAGCTCGCCGACTAGCGGGAGGCACCTCCCCTATGAGCAGTTCTTC
-	TRBV5-8	TRBJ2-5	TRBD2	19	CASTRGRAAGGPSRETQYF	TGTGCCAGCACCCGGGGTCGGGCAGCGGGAGGGCCCTCGAGGGAGACCCAGTACTTC
-	TRBV27	TRBJ1-4	-	12	CAGTRGNEKLFF	TGTGCCGGCACTCGGGGTAACGAAAAACTGTTTTTT
-	TRBV6-5	TRBJ1-2	TRBD1	13	CASKGTGGFGYTF	TGTGCCAGCAAGGGGACAGGGGGCTTTGGCTACACCTTC
-	TRBV19	TRBJ2-1	-	15	CASYNGGGPYNEQFF	TGTGCCAGTTATAATGGCGGGGGCCCTTACAATGAGCAGTTCTTC
once	TRBV5-5	TRBJ2-3	-	15	CASSLLAQGADTQYF	TGTGCCAGCAGCTTGCTGGCTCAGGGTGCAGATACGCAGTATTTT
-	TRBV18	TRBJ2-1	TRBD1	20	CASSPPQTGALLSSYNEQFF	TGTGCCAGCTCACCACCGCAGACAGGGGCTTTATTAAGCTCCTACAATGAGCAGTTCTTC
once	TRBV7-8	TRBJ1-2	-	12	CASSLEHYGYTF	TGTGCCAGCAGCTTAGAGCACTATGGCTACACCTTC
-	TRBV9	TRBJ2-7	-	14	CASSVDRASYEQYF	TGTGCCAGCAGCGTAGACAGGGCCTCCTACGAGCAGTACTTC
-	TRBV18	TRBJ1-5	-	14	CASSLDSGNQPQHF	TGTGCCAGCTCTCTCGACAGTGGCAATCAGCCCCAGCATTTT
-	TRBV3-1/TRBV3-2	TRBJ1-1	TRBD1	13	CASSRQGNTEAFF	TGTGCCAGCAGCCGACAGGGAAACACTGAAGCTTTCTTT
-	TRBV19	TRBJ2-1	TRBD2	16	CASSIEGLAAYNEQFF	TGTGCCAGTAGTATAGAGGGACTAGCGGCCTACAATGAGCAGTTCTTC
-	TRBV9	TRBJ1-1	-	14	CASSKQGSSTEAFF	TGTGCCAGCAGCAAACAGGGTAGCAGCACTGAAGCTTTCTTT
-	TRBV12-3/TRBV12-4	TRBJ1-2	TRBD1	13	CASSRRDRAGYTF	TGTGCCAGCAGCCGACGGGACAGGGCTGGCTACACCTTC
-	TRBV5-1	TRBJ1-5	-	15	CASSLQGTNIQPQHF	TGCGCCAGCAGCTTGCAGGGGACGAACATTCAGCCCCAGCATTTT
-	TRBV6-1	TRBJ1-5	-	17	CASREFPGLSVNQPQHF	TGTGCCAGCAGGGAATTTCCGGGACTGTCGGTAAATCAGCCCCAGCATTTT
-	TRBV28	TRBJ2-1	TRBD2	16	CASSSLTSGRKNEQFF	TGTGCCAGCAGTTCCCTTACTAGCGGGAGGAAAAATGAGCAGTTCTTC
-	TRBV5-5	TRBJ1-2	-	16	CASSLDHRDNNYGYTF	TGTGCCAGCAGCTTGGACCACAGGGACAATAACTATGGCTACACCTTC
-	TRBV9	TRBJ2-1	-	14	CASSVGRGWDEQFF	TGTGCCAGCAGCGTTGGCAGGGGCTGGGATGAGCAGTTCTTC
-	TRBV7-8	TRBJ2-2	-	16	CASSNLWGRNTGELFF	TGTGCCAGCAGCAATCTCTGGGGCAGGAACACCGGGGAGCTGTTTTTT
once	TRBV15	TRBJ1-5	TRBD1	14	CATSWGQGDQPQHF	TGTGCCACCAGTTGGGGACAGGGAGATCAGCCCCAGCATTTT
-	TRBV28	TRBJ1-4	-	14	CASRTAGANEKLFF	TGTGCCAGCAGGACGGCCGGGGCTAATGAAAAACTGTTTTTT
-	TRBV6-5	TRBJ2-1	-	13	CASSEGEYNEQFF	TGTGCCAGCAGCGAGGGCGAGTACAATGAGCAGTTCTTC
-	TRBV9	TRBJ1-1	-	15	CASSPRHVGSTEAFF	TGTGCCAGCAGCCCCCGGCACGTGGGGAGCACTGAAGCTTTCTTT
-	TRBV19	TRBJ1-6	TRBD1	16	CASSIGTAYNNSPLHF	TGTGCCAGTAGTATTGGGACAGCATACAATAATTCACCCCTCCACTTT
-	TRBV28	TRBJ2-5	TRBD1	15	CASSLPGQGQETQYF	TGTGCCAGCAGCCTACCGGGACAGGGGCAAGAGACCCAGTACTTC
-	TRBV11-2	TRBJ1-6	TRBD1	14	CASSLDRGNSPLHF	TGTGCCAGCAGCCTGGACAGGGGTAATTCACCCCTCCACTTT
few	TRBV27	TRBJ1-2	TRBD1	17	CASSLRGTGYSSYGYTF	TGTGCCAGCAGTTTACGAGGGACAGGGTATTCGAGCTATGGCTACACCTTC
-	TRBV5-5	TRBJ2-2	-	14	CASSLEGLVGELFF	TGTGCCAGCAGCCTAGAGGGTTTGGTCGGGGAGCTGTTTTTT
-	TRBV19	TRBJ1-1	-	15	CASSIGALGTLGAFF	TGTGCCAGTAGTATAGGGGCCCTCGGGACTCTTGGGGCTTTCTTT
-	TRBV2	TRBJ1-1	TRBD1	14	CASNADRGVAEAFF	TGTGCCAGCAACGCGGACAGGGGAGTAGCTGAAGCTTTCTTT
-	TRBV5-1	TRBJ2-1	-	14	CASSLEASLDEQFF	TGCGCCAGCAGCTTGGAGGCTAGTTTGGATGAGCAGTTCTTC
-	TRBV30	TRBJ2-5	TRBD1	14	CAWGRQGARGTQYF	TGTGCCTGGGGTAGACAGGGGGCACGAGGGACCCAGTACTTC
-	TRBV5-1	TRBJ1-1	TRBD1	15	CASTRQGRGNTEAFF	TGCGCCAGCACTAGACAGGGGAGGGGGAACACTGAAGCTTTCTTT
-	TRBV24-1	TRBJ2-3	TRBD2	14	CATGLREGPDTQYF	TGTGCCACCGGGTTGCGGGAGGGCCCGGATACGCAGTATTTT
-	TRBV19	TRBJ2-2	TRBD2	15	CASSILAGSVGELFF	TGTGCCAGTAGTATACTAGCGGGATCCGTCGGGGAGCTGTTTTTT
-	TRBV4-3	TRBJ2-3	TRBD1	15	CASSRGQGSTDTQYF	TGCGCCAGCAGCCGCGGACAGGGCAGCACAGATACGCAGTATTTT
-	TRBV7-6	TRBJ2-1	TRBD1	15	CASSSGTGRSNEQFF	TGTGCCAGCAGCTCCGGGACAGGGAGGTCCAATGAGCAGTTCTTC
-	TRBV7-9	TRBJ1-3	TRBD1	15	CASSSPTGTGNTIYF	TGTGCCAGCAGCTCGCCGACAGGGACTGGAAACACCATATATTTT
-	TRBV28	TRBJ1-5	-	14	CASSSGARNQPQHF	TGTGCCAGCAGTTCCGGAGCCCGGAATCAGCCCCAGCATTTT